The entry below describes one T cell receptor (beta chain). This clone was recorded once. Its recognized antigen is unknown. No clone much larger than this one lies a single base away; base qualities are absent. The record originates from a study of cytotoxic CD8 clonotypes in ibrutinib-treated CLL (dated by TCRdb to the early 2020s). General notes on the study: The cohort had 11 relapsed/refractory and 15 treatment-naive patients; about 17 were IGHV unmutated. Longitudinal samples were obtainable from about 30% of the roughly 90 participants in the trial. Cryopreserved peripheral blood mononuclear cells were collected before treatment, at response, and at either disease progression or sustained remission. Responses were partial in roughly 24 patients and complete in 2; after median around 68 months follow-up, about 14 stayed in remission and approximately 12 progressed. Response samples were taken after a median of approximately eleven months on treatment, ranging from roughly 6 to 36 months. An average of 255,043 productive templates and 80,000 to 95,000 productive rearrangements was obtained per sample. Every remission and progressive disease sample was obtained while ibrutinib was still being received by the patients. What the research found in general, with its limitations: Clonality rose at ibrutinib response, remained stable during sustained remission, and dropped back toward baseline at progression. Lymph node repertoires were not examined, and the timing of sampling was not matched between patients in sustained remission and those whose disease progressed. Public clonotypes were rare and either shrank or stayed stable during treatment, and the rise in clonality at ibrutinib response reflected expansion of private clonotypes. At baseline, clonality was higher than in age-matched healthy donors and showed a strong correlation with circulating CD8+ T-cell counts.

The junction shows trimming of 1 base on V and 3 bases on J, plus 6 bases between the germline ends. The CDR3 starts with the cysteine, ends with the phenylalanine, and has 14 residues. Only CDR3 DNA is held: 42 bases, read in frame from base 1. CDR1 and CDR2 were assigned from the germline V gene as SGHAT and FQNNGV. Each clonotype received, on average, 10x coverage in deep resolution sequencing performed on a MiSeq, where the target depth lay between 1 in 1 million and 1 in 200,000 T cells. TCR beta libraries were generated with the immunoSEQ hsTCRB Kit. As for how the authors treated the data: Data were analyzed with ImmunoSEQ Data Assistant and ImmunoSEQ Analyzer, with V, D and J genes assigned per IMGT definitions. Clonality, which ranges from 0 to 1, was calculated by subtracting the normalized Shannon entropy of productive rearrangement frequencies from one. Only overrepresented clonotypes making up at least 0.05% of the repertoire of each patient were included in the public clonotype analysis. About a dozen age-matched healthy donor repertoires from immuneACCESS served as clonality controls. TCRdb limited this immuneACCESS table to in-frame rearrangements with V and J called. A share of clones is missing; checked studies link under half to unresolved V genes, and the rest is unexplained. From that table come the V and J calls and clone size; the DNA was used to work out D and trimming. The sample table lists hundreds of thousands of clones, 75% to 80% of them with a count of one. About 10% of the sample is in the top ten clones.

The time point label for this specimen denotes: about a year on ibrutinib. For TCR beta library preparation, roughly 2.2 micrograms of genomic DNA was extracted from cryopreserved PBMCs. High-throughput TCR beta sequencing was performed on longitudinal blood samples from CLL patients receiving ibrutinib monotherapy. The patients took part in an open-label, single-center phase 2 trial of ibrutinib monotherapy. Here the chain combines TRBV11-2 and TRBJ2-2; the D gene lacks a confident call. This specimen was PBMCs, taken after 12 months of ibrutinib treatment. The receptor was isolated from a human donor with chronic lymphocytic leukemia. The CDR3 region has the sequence CASSLGLDTGELFF. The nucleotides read TGTGCCAGCAGCTTAGGGCTGGACACCGGGGAGCTGTTTTTT.